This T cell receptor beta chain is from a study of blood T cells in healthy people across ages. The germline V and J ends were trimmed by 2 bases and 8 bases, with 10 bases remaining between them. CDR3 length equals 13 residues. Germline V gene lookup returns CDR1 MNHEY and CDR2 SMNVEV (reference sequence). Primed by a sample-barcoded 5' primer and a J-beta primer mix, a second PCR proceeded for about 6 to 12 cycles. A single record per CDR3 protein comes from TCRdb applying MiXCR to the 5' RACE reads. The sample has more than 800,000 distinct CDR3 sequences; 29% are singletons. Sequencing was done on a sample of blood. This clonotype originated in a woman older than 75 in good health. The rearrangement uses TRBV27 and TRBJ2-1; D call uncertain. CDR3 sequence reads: CASSLPGRDEQFF. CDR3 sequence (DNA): TGTGCCAGCAGTTTACCAGGTCGGGATGAGCAGTTCTTC.